These 13 T cell receptor beta chains were sequenced from one sample in a study of shared clonotypes between healthy human individuals (dated by TCRdb to about 2020). The protocol used for the library was the immunoSEQ multiplex PCR assay. TCRdb took over this immuneACCESS table, retaining in-frame rearrangements with V and J assigned. Such tables are incomplete; in checked studies, under half of the missing clones stem from an unresolved V gene, and the remainder is unexplained. This sample has fewer than 850,000 clones in its table, and 80% to 95% of those were observed once. The top ten clones comprise 34% of the sample. Specimen: memory CD8+ T cells from PBMCs. Explained via the paper, the cell subset or site label denotes: CD45RO+ cells pooled with CCR7-negative TemRA cells. Receptors were obtained from a man between 18 and 29 years old in good health. Some clones in this sample may be carry-over from other donors' samples.

V usage is TRBV7-2 and J usage is TRBJ2-2; 10 nucleotides match TRBD1. The CDR3 runs 16 residues. Germline CDR1 and CDR2: SGHTA and FQGNSA. Trimming cost V 5 bases and J 1 base; bases outside gene matches: 4. Written as DNA, the CDR3 is TGTGCCAGCAGCGGAAGGGACAGGGGGAACACCGGGGAGCTGTTTTTT. It codes for CASSGRDRGNTGELFF.

The chain recombines TRBV5-6 with TRBJ2-7; D may be TRBD1 (5 bases). Trimming shortened V by 1 base and J by 1 base, and 12 bases separated the two germline ends. This CDR3 comprises 15 residues. The germline CDR1 and CDR2 sequences are SGHDT and YYEEEE. The CDR3 bases are TGTGCCAGCAGCTTGTGGTCCAGGGCGTCCTACGAGCAGTACTTC. Protein sequence: CASSLWSRASYEQYF. Supplemented by reference TRBV5-6 and TRBJ2-7, the full variable domain reads DAGVTQSPTHLIKTRGQQVTLRCSPKSGHDTVSWYQQALGQGPQFIFQYYEEEERQRGNFPDRFSGHQFPNYSSELNVNALLLGDSALYLCASSLWSRASYEQYFGPGTRLTVT.

The chain carries TRBV27 and TRBJ2-1, with TRBD1 matching over 8 bases. Per germline, CDR1 MNHEY and CDR2 SMNVEV (reference sequence). The CDR3 covers 17 residues. V shed 4 bases, J shed 3 bases, and the junction held 11 bases outside the gene matches. The CDR3 DNA is TGTGCCAGCAGTTCCCCTCGGACAGGGCCGAACTACAATGAGCAGTTCTTC. As protein: CASSSPRTGPNYNEQFF.

The chain carries TRBV2 and TRBJ2-7; the D is unclear. In germline, CDR1 is SNHLY, CDR2 FYNNEI. V was trimmed by 6 bases and J by 3 bases, leaving 9 bases between them. This CDR3 has 12 residues. Written as DNA, the CDR3 is TGTGCCAGCAGGGGCGCTGACTACGAGCAGTACTTC. Protein: CASRGADYEQYF.

This clone came up many times. This chain joins TRBV5-1 and TRBJ2-2; possibly TRBD2 for D (6 bases). The CDR3 spans 16 residues. The ends were cut back, 0 bases at V and 4 bases at J, with 13 bases in the middle. Germline V gene sequence: CDR1 SGHRS, CDR2 YFSETQ. CDR3 region: CASSLEWLSGTGELFF. For the CDR3, the DNA is TGCGCCAGCAGCTTGGAGTGGCTTAGCGGCACCGGGGAGCTGTTTTTT. Using reference TRBV5-1 and TRBJ2-2 for the parts outside the CDR3, the full variable domain is KAGVTQTPRYLIKTRGQQVTLSCSPISGHRSVSWYQQTPGQGLQFLFEYFSETQRNKGNFPGRFSGRQFSNSRSEMNVSTLELGDSALYLCASSLEWLSGTGELFFGEGSRLTVL.

This chain uses TRBV6-5 with TRBJ1-2; weak D call: TRBD1 (5 bases). This CDR3 is 13 amino acids long. Germline V lookup: CDR1 MNHEY, CDR2 SVGAGI. Trimming took off 4 bases at V and 4 bases at J, with 10 bases between the two ends. The CDR3 protein is CASSWDAAYGYTF. CDR3 sequence (DNA): TGTGCCAGCAGTTGGGACGCAGCCTATGGCTACACCTTC.

The V gene is TRBV27, the J gene TRBJ2-2, with D perhaps matching TRBD1 or TRBD2 (5 bases each). Per the germline V gene, CDR1 is MNHEY and CDR2 is SMNVEV (reference sequence). CDR3 size: 16 residues. V was clipped by 5 bases and J by 2 bases, with 15 bases between them. The CDR3 DNA sequence: TGTGCCAGCAGTCCCCGTGGGGGATCCAACACCGGGGAGCTGTTTTTT. As protein: CASSPRGGSNTGELFF.

The sample holds a few counts of this clone. At the DNA level, this CDR3 is encoded by other sequences in the same sample as well. V usage is TRBV5-6 and J usage is TRBJ1-2; TRBD1 is a possible D gene (6 bases). The CDR3 is made up of 13 amino acids. V was pared by 3 bases and J by 4 bases, with 10 bases between. In germline, CDR1 is SGHDT, CDR2 YYEEEE. CDR3 sequence (DNA): TGTGCCAGCAGCTCCGGACAGAGCTATGGCTACACCTTC. It codes for CASSSGQSYGYTF.

V and J are TRBV29-1 and TRBJ2-3, with a weak D call TRBD2 (5 bases). Germline V gene data show CDR1 as SQVTM and CDR2 as ANQGSEA. This CDR3 has 11 amino acids. V was cut by 6 bases and J by 4 bases, with 8 bases left in between. The chain's CDR3 is CSVDSADTQYF. In nucleotides, the CDR3 is TGCAGCGTGGACTCAGCAGATACGCAGTATTTT.

This clone was seen a few times. The chain joins TRBV9 to TRBJ2-1; D perhaps matches TRBD1 (6 bases). There are 15 residues in the CDR3. CDR1 SGDLS and CDR2 YYNGEE come from the germline V gene. V lost 0 bases and J lost 13, with 20 bases in between. CDR3 sequence (DNA): TGTGCCAGCAGCGTAGGCGACAGGACAACAATGAGACAGTTCTTC. Its protein is CASSVGDRTTMRQFF.

The rearrangement uses TRBV15 and TRBJ2-6, with D perhaps TRBD1 (5 bases). This CDR3 region has 17 residues. Trimming stripped 2 bases from V and 4 bases from J, with 15 bases between. Per germline, CDR1 LNHNV and CDR2 YYDKDF (reference sequence). The CDR3: CATSRPSGRTGANVLTF. As DNA, the CDR3 is TGTGCCACCAGCAGACCCTCCGGTAGGACAGGGGCCAACGTCCTGACTTTC. Looking up the rest from reference TRBV15 and TRBJ2-6 gives the full variable domain: DAMVIQNPRYQVTQFGKPVTLSCSQTLNHNVMYWYQQKSSQAPKLLFHYYDKDFNNEADTPDNFQSRRPNTSFCFLDIRSPGLGDTAMYLCATSRPSGRTGANVLTFGAGSRLTVL.

In this sample, this clone turned up once. The chain links TRBV7-9 to TRBJ2-5; D is unclear. Germline V CDR1 and CDR2: SEHNR, FQNEAQ (reference sequence). The CDR3 is 18 amino acids. V gave up 0 bases and J gave up 5 bases, with 22 bases separating them. CDR3 loop: CASSLADPYSSPGETQYF. In DNA, the CDR3 is TGTGCCAGCAGCTTAGCCGACCCATACAGTAGCCCCGGGGAGACCCAGTACTTC.

The chain has TRBV11-3 and TRBJ2-1; D is perhaps TRBD1 or TRBD2 (5 bases each). From germline, CDR1 is SGHNT and CDR2 YENEEA. V dropped 4 bases and J dropped 7 bases, with 29 bases sitting between them. This CDR3 has 19 amino acids. CDR3 DNA sequence: TGTGCCAGCAGCTGGAAGGGGATTAGGACTCCGCCGGGTAGTAATGAGCAGTTCTTC. Its translation: CASSWKGIRTPPGSNEQFF.